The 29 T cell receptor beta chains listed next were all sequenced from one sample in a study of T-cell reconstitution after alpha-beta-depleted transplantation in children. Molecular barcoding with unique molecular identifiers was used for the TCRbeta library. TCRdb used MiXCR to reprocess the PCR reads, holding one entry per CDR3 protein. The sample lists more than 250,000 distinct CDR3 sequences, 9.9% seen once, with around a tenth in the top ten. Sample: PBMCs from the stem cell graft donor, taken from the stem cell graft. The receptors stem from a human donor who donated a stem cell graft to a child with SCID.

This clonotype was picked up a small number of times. CDR3 in DNA: TGTGCCAGCAGTACCAGGGTAACCGGGGAGCTGTTTTTT. Its protein is CASSTRVTGELFF. The V and J genes are TRBV6-5 and TRBJ2-2; D may be TRBD1 (5 bases). This CDR3 is 13 amino acids long. Germline CDR1 is MNHEY and CDR2 is SVGAGI. V was pared by 5 bases and J by 5 bases, with 9 bases between.

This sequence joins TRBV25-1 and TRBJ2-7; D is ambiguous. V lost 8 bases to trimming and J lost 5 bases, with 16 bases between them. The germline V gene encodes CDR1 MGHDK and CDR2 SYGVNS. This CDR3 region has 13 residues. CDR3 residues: CASSESGSHEQYF. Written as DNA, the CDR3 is TGTGCCAGCTCCGAGTCTGGGTCACACGAGCAGTACTTC.

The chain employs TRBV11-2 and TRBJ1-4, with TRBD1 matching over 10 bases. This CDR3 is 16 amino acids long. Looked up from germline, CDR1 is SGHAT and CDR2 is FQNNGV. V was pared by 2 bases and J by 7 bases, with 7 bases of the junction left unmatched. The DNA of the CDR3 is TGTGCCAGCAGCTTAAGGCGGGGACAGGGGACTGAAAAACTGTTTTTT. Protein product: CASSLRRGQGTEKLFF. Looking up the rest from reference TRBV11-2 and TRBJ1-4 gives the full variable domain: EAGVAQSPRYKIIEKRQSVAFWCNPISGHATLYWYQQILGQGPKLLIQFQNNGVVDDSQLPKDRFSAERLKGVDSTLKIQPAKLEDSAVYLCASSLRRGQGTEKLFFGSGTQLSVL.

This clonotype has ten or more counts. The CDR3 spells CASSLDRASIANEQFF. CDR3 DNA sequence: TGTGCCAGCAGTTTAGACAGGGCTTCGATCGCCAATGAGCAGTTCTTC. The genes are TRBV12-3 or TRBV12-4 and TRBJ2-1, with D possibly being TRBD1 (6 bases). Trimming took off 1 base at V and 6 bases at J, with 16 bases between the two ends. This CDR3 comprises 16 residues.

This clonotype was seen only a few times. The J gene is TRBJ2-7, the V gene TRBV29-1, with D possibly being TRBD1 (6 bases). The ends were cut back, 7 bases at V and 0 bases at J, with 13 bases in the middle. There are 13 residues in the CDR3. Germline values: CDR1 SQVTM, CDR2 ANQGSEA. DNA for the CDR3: TGCAGCGGGGTGGACAGCCTCTCCTACGAGCAGTACTTC. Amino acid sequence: CSGVDSLSYEQYF.

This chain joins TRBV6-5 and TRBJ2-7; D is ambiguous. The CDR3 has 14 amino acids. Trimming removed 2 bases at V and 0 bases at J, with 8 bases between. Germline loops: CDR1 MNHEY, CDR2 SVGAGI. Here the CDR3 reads CASSYTASSYEQYF. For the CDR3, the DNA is TGTGCCAGCAGTTACACAGCAAGCTCCTACGAGCAGTACTTC.

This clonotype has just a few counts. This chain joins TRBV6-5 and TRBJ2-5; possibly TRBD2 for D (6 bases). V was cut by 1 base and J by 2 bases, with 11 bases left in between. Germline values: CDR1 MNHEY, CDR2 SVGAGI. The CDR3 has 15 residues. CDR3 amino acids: CASSYFGGAQETQYF. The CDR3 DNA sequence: TGTGCCAGCAGTTACTTCGGGGGAGCACAAGAGACCCAGTACTTC.

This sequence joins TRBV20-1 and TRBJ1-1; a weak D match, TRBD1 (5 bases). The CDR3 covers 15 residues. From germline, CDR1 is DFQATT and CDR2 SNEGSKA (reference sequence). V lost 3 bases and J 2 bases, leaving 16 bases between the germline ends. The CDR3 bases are TGCAGTGCTAGGGCGGTGGACATGACTAACACTGAAGCTTTCTTT. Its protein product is CSARAVDMTNTEAFF.

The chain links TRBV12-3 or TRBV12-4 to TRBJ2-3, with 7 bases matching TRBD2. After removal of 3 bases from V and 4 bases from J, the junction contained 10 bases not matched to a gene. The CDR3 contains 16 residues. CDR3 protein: CASSFGRWGGADTQYF. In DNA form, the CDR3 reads TGTGCCAGCAGTTTCGGCCGGTGGGGGGGGGCAGATACGCAGTATTTT.

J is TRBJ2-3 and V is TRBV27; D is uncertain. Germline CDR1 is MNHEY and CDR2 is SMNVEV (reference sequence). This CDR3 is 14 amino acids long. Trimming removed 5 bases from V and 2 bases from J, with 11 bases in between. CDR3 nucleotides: TGTGCCAGCAGTCCCGGACGGTTCACAGATACGCAGTATTTT. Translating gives CASSPGRFTDTQYF.

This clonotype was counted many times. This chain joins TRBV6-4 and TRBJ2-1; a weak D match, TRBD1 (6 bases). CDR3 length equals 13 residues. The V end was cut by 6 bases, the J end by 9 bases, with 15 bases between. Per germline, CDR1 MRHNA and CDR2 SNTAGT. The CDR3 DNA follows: TGTGCCAGCAGAGCGAGTCAGGGGAGTGAGCAGTTCTTC. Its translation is CASRASQGSEQFF.

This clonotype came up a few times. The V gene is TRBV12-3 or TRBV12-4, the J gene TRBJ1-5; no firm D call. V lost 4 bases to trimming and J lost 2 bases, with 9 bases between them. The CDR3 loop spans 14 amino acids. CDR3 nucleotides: TGTGCCAGCAGTTGGGCAGCCGGCAATCAGCCCCAGCATTTT. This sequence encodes CASSWAAGNQPQHF.

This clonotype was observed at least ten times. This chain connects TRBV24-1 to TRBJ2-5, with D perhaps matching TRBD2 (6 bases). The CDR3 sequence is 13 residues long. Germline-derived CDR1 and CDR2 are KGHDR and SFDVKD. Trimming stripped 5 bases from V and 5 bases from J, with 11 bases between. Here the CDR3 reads CATSAVGRETQYF. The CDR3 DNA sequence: TGTGCCACCAGTGCCGTGGGGAGGGAGACCCAGTACTTC.

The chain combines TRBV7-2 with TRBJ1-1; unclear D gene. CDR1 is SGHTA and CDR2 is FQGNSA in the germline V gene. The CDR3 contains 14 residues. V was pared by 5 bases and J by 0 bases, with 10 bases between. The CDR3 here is CASSPRRLNTEAFF. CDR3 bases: TGTGCCAGCAGCCCGAGACGTCTGAACACTGAAGCTTTCTTT.

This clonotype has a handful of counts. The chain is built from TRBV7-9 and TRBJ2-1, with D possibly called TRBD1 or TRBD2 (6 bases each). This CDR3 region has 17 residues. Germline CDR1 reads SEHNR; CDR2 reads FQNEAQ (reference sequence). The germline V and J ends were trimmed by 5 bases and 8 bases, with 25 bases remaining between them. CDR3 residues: CASSGTGAHKLPYEQFF. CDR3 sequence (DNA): TGTGCCAGCAGCGGGACGGGGGCCCATAAGTTGCCCTATGAGCAGTTCTTC. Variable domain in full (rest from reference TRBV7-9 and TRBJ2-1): DTGVSQNPRHKITKRGQNVTFRCDPISEHNRLYWYRQTLGQGPEFLTYFQNEAQLEKSRLLSDRFSAERPKGSFSTLEIQRTEQGDSAMYLCASSGTGAHKLPYEQFFGPGTRLTVL.

The CDR3 protein is CASRGLRGQFF. The CDR3 DNA sequence: TGTGCCAGCCGCGGCTTGCGGGGGCAGTTCTTC. The chain combines TRBV2 with TRBJ2-1; tentative D call: TRBD2 (6 bases). The V gene's germline CDR1 is SNHLY and CDR2 FYNNEI. The CDR3 consists of 11 residues. With 8 bases removed from V and 12 bases from J, the gap between germline ends came to 14 bases.

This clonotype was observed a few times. The CDR3 sequence is CASSRTAGQGETQYF. CDR3 bases: TGTGCCAGCAGTCGAACTGCGGGACAGGGAGAGACCCAGTACTTC. The rearrangement joins TRBV2 to TRBJ2-5, with 9 bases lining up with TRBD1. The V segment lost 5 bases and the J segment 4 bases; nucleotides outside the gene matches: 8. CDR3 length equals 15 residues. Germline assignment: CDR1 SNHLY and CDR2 FYNNEI.

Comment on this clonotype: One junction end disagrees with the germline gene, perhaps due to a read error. DNA for the CDR3: TGCTGTGCTAGCGCTAGCGGGGGTAACTCGTACGAGCAGTACTTC. This translates into CCASASGGNSYEQYF. This sequence joins TRBV20-1 and TRBJ2-7, with 10 bases aligning to TRBD2. The CDR3 consists of 15 residues. Germline loops: CDR1 DFQATT, CDR2 SNEGSKA (reference sequence).

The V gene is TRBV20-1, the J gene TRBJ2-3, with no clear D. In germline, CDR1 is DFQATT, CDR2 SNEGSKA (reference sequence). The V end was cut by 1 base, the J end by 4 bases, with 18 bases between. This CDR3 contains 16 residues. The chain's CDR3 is CSARALTRGPADTQYF. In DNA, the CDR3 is TGCAGTGCTAGAGCCCTAACCCGAGGACCTGCAGATACGCAGTATTTT.

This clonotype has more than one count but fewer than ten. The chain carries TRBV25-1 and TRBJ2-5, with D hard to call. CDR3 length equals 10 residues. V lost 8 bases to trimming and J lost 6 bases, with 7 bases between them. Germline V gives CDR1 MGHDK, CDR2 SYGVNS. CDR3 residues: CASPPKTQYF. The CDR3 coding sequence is TGTGCCAGCCCCCCTAAGACCCAGTACTTC.

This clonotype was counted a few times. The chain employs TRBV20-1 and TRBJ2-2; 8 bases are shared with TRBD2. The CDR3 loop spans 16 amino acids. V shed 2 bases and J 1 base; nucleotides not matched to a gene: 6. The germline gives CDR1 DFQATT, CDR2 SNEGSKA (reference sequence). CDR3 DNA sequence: TGCAGTGCTAGAATAGCGGGGACCGTGAACACCGGGGAGCTGTTTTTT. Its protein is CSARIAGTVNTGELFF.

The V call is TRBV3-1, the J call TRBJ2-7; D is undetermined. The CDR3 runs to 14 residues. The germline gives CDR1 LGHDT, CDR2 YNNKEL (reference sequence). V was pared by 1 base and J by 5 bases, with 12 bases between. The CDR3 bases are TGTGCCAGCAGCCAAGTTGGGGTGATGGACGAGCAGTACTTC. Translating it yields CASSQVGVMDEQYF.

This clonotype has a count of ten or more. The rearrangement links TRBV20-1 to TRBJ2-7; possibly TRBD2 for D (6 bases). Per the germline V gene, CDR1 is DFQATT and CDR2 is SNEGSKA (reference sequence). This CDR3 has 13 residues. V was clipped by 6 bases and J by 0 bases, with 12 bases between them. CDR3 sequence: CSALAESSYEQYF. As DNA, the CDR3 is TGCAGTGCCTTAGCGGAAAGCTCCTACGAGCAGTACTTC.

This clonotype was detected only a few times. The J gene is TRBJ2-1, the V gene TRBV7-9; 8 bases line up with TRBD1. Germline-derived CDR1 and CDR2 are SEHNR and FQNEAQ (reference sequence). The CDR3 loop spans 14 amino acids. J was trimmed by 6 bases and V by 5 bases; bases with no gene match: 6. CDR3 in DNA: TGTGCCAGCAGCCCCAGACAGGGGCCCAATGAGCAGTTCTTC. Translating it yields CASSPRQGPNEQFF.

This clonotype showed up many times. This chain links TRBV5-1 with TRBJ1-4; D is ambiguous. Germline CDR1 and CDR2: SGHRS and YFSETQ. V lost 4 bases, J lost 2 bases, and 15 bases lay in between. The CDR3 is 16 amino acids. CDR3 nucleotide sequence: TGCGCCAGCAGCGATGGACTCCCCCCCACTAATGAAAAACTGTTTTTT. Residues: CASSDGLPPTNEKLFF.

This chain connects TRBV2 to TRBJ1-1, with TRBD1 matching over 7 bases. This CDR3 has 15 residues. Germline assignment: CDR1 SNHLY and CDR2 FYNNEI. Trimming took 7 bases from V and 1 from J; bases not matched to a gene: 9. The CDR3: CASNPRGAENTEAFF. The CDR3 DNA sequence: TGTGCCAGCAACCCCAGGGGGGCGGAGAACACTGAAGCTTTCTTT.

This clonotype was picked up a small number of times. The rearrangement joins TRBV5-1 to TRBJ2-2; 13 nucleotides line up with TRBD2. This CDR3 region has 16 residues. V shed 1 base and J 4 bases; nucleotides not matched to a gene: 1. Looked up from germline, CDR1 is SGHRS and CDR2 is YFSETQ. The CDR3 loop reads CASSLTSGGVTGELFF. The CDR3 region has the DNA TGCGCCAGCAGCTTGACTAGCGGGGGGGTCACCGGGGAGCTGTTTTTT.

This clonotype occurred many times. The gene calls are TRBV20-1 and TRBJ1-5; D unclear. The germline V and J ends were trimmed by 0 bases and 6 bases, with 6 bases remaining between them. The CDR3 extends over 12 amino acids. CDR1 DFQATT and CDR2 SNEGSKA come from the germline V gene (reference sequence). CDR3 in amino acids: CSARDAPQPQHF. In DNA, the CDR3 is TGCAGTGCTAGAGATGCCCCTCAGCCCCAGCATTTT.

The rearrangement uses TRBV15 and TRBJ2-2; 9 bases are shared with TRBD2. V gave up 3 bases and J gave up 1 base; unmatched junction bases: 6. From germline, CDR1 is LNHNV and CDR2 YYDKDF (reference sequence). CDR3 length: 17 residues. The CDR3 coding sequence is TGTGCCACCAGCAGGTTACCGACTAGCGGGAACACCGGGGAGCTGTTTTTT. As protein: CATSRLPTSGNTGELFF.